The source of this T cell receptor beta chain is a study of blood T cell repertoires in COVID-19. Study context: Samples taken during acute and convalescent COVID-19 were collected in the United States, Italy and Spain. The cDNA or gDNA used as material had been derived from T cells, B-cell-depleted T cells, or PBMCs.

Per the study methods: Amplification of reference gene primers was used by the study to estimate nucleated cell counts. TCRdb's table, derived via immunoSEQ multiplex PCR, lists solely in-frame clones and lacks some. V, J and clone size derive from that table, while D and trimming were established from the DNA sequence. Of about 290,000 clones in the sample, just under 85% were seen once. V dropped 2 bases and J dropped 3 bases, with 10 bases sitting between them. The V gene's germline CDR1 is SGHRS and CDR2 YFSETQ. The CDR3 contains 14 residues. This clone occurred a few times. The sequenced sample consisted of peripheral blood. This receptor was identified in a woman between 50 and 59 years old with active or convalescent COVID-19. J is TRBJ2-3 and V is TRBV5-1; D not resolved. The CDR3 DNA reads TGCGCCAGCAGCTTATTGTCAGCGACAGATACGCAGTATTTT. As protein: CASSLLSATDTQYF. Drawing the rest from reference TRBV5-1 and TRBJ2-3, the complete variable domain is KAGVTQTPRYLIKTRGQQVTLSCSPISGHRSVSWYQQTPGQGLQFLFEYFSETQRNKGNFPGRFSGRQFSNSRSEMNVSTLELGDSALYLCASSLLSATDTQYFGPGTRLTVL.